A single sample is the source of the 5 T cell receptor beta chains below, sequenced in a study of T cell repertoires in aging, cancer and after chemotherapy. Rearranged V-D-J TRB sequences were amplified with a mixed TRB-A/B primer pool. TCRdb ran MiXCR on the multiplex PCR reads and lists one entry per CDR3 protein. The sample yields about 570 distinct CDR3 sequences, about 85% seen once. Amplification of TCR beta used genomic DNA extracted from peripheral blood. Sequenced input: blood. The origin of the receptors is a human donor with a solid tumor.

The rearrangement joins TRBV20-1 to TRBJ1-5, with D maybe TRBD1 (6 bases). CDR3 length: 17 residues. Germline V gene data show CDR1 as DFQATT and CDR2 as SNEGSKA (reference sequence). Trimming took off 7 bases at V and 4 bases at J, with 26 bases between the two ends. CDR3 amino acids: CSVSGGTQKLFNQPQHF. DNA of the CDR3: TGCAGTGTTAGCGGCGGGACACAGAAACTTTTTAATCAGCCCCAGCATTTT.

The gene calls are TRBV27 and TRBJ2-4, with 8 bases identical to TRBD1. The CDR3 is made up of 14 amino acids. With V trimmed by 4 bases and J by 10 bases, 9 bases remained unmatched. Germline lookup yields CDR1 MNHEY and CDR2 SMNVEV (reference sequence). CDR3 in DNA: TGTGCCAGCAGTTCCCAATTGACAGGGGCGATTCAGTACTTC. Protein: CASSSQLTGAIQYF.

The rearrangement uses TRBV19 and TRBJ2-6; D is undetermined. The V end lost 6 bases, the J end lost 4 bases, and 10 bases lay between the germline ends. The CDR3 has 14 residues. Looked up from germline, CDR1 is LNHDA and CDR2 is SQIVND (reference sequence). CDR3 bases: TGTGCCAGTAGCTCACCAGGCGGGGCCAACGTCCTGACTTTC. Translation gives CASSSPGGANVLTF.

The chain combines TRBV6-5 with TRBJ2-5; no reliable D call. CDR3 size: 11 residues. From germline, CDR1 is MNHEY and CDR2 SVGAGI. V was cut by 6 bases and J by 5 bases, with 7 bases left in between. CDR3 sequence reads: CASRILETQYF. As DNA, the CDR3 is TGTGCCAGCAGAATACTGGAGACCCAGTACTTC.

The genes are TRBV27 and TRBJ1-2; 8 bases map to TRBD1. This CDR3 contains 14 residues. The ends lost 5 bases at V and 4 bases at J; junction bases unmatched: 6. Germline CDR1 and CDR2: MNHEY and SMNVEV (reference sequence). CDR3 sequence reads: CASSQQGGSYGYTF. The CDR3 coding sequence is TGTGCCAGCAGTCAACAGGGGGGGTCCTATGGCTACACCTTC.